One sample yielded the 13 T cell receptor beta chains listed below, sequenced in a study of fetal regulatory T cell absence and autoimmunity (dated by TCRdb to 2017 to 2019). The library was made by the immunoSEQ multiplex PCR assay. The immuneACCESS repertoire file appears here via TCRdb, limited to in-frame rearrangements. These files lack a portion of the clones; in checked studies, under half of the deficit traces to unresolved V genes, and the cause of the others is not known. In this sample the table shows about 46,000 clones, about four fifths of which occur a single time. The top ten clonotypes cover 0.35% to 0.45% of the sample. Sequencing was performed on cord blood. The receptors derive from a newborn boy with IPEX syndrome.

The chain recombines TRBV7-2 with TRBJ2-4, with unresolved D. Trimming removed 5 bases from V and 3 bases from J, with 23 bases in between. This CDR3 spans 18 amino acids. Germline-derived CDR1 and CDR2 are SGHTA and FQGNSA. The CDR3 spells CASSPRSGVPFVKNIQYF. CDR3 bases: TGTGCCAGCAGCCCCCGGTCTGGGGTCCCGTTTGTCAAAAACATTCAGTACTTC.

The rearrangement joins TRBV7-2 to TRBJ1-2; 7 nucleotides agree with TRBD1. The J segment lost 3 bases and the V segment lost 5 bases, leaving 3 bases of the junction unmatched. This CDR3 is built from 13 residues. Germline CDR1 reads SGHTA; CDR2 reads FQGNSA. DNA for the CDR3: TGTGCCAGCAGCGTCAGGGGGGACTATGGCTACACCTTC. It yields the protein CASSVRGDYGYTF.

The chain is built from TRBV6-5 and TRBJ1-2; D ambiguous. Deletions cut 3 bases from V and 6 bases from J, with 11 bases between. This CDR3 region has 13 residues. The germline V gene has CDR1 MNHEY and CDR2 SVGAGI. CDR3: CASSYLATDGYTF. CDR3 coding DNA: TGTGCCAGCAGTTATCTGGCGACGGATGGCTACACCTTC.

V gene TRBV4-2 combines with J gene TRBJ2-7, with D perhaps TRBD2 (5 bases). The V and J ends lost 0 bases and 2 bases respectively, with 14 bases between them. The CDR3 totals 16 residues. CDR1 and CDR2 (germline): LGHNA, YNFKEQ. The CDR3 nucleotides are TGTGCCAGCAGCCAAGATCCGACTACGGCACCCTACGAGCAGTACTTC. Translating gives CASSQDPTTAPYEQYF.

The chain joins TRBV5-4 to TRBJ2-3, with 10 bases that match TRBD2. The CDR3 covers 14 residues. V lost 2 bases, J lost 5 bases, and 2 bases stayed unmatched. Germline V gene sequence: CDR1 SGHNT, CDR2 YYREEE (reference sequence). The CDR3 DNA follows: TGTGCCAGCAGCTTAGCGGGAGGGAGAGATACGCAGTATTTT. The encoded protein is CASSLAGGRDTQYF.

The chain uses TRBV2 and TRBJ2-5; 7 bases fit TRBD1. The CDR3 is 12 amino acids. The germline V gene has CDR1 SNHLY and CDR2 FYNNEI. Germline trimming cut 8 bases from V and 2 bases from J; bases unmatched to any gene: 2. The CDR3 bases are TGTGCCAGCGGACAGGTTCAAGAGACCCAGTACTTC. Translated: CASGQVQETQYF.

The chain uses TRBV6-4 and TRBJ1-1; 7 bases are shared with TRBD1. From germline, CDR1 is MRHNA and CDR2 SNTAGT. The CDR3 consists of 14 residues. V was pared by 3 bases and J by 3 bases, with 4 bases of the junction left unmatched. CDR3 DNA: TGTGCCAGCAGTGAGCCAGGGGGGGACACTGAAGCTTTCTTT. Its translation: CASSEPGGDTEAFF.

The rearrangement links TRBV5-1 to TRBJ1-1; D call uncertain. This CDR3 region has 13 residues. Germline V gene data show CDR1 as SGHRS and CDR2 as YFSETQ. Between the trimmed V and J ends, which lost 2 bases and 5 bases, there was a span of 10 bases. CDR3 sequence (DNA): TGCGCCAGCAGCTTCGGGGTAAAAACTGAAGCTTTCTTT. The encoded protein is CASSFGVKTEAFF.

The table lists this clone with a count of one. This chain connects TRBV7-2 to TRBJ1-2; D is possibly TRBD1 (6 bases). In germline, CDR1 is SGHTA, CDR2 FQGNSA. Between the trimmed V and J ends, which lost 5 bases and 3 bases, there was a span of 10 bases. This CDR3 is built from 13 residues. CDR3 region: CASSLDRHYGYTF. The CDR3 DNA reads as TGTGCCAGCAGCCTCGACAGGCACTATGGCTACACCTTC.

The rearrangement uses TRBV4-1 and TRBJ2-3; 11 nucleotides match TRBD2. The CDR3 runs 17 residues. CDR1 and CDR2 (germline): MGHRA, YSYEKL. The J segment lost 2 bases and the V segment lost 4 bases, leaving 8 bases of the junction unmatched. The CDR3 region is CASSPSGTSGITDTQYF. The CDR3 nucleotides are TGCGCCAGCAGCCCATCCGGGACTAGCGGTATCACAGATACGCAGTATTTT.

This clone was observed a handful of times. This chain joins TRBV7-2 and TRBJ2-4; a weak D match, TRBD1 (6 bases). Germline V gene lookup returns CDR1 SGHTA and CDR2 FQGNSA. Trimming cost V 5 bases and J 6 bases, with 14 bases left between them. This CDR3 region has 14 residues. In DNA, the CDR3 is TGTGCCAGCAGCCCTGGGGGCCGGGGAAACATTCAGTACTTC. Residues: CASSPGGRGNIQYF.

V is TRBV5-1 and J is TRBJ2-2; unclear D gene. Trimming left V 0 bases short and J 4 bases short, with 10 bases between. The CDR3 runs 15 residues. Germline values: CDR1 SGHRS, CDR2 YFSETQ. The CDR3 region is CASSLVTELTGELFF. The CDR3 coding sequence is TGCGCCAGCAGCTTGGTAACGGAACTCACCGGGGAGCTGTTTTTT.

The chain joins TRBV20-1 to TRBJ2-4; D gene ambiguous. This CDR3 contains 10 residues. The V and J ends lost 7 bases and 1 base respectively, with 2 bases between them. Germline V CDR1 and CDR2: DFQATT, SNEGSKA (reference sequence). The CDR3 coding sequence is TGCAGTGTGGCCAAAAACATTCAGTACTTC. This codes for CSVAKNIQYF.